A selection of T cell receptor beta chains follows, all from one sample in a study of cytomegalovirus exposure and HLA in healthy donors. Assay used: immunoSEQ multiplex PCR; TCRdb lists only in-frame clones, some missing. The table lists 170,000 or so clones, just over 75% of them singletons. The sample consisted of PBMCs. These receptors were taken from a woman under 40 in good health and CMV-seropositive. CDR3s include the opening cysteine and the closing phenylalanine or tryptophan. A D gene is named only where the DNA matches it firmly. Not every row has a clone size; where given, it reads once, few, many or a size class.

>TRBJ1-5|TRBV28|-|-
TGTGCCAGCAGTTCTATAACGATAAGCAATCAGCCCCAGCATTTT
CASSSITISNQPQHF
>TRBJ2-7|TRBV5-4|few|-
TGTGCCAGCAGGACTGCACAGGGGGGGTACGAGCAGTACTTC
CASRTAQGGYEQYF
>TRBJ1-1|TRBV4-1|few|-
TGCGCCAGCACCCAGGGATTTATGGGGGCCCGCGGGGGCACTGAAGCTTTCTTT
CASTQGFMGARGGTEAFF
>TRBJ2-4|TRBV2|once|TRBD2
TGTGCCAGCAGTGAAGGAATCGGGGGGGGGTTCATTCAGTACTTC
CASSEGIGGGFIQYF
>TRBJ1-5|TRBV21-1|-|-
TGTGCCAGCAGCAAAGTAAATCAGCCCCAGCATTTT
CASSKVNQPQHF
>TRBJ2-7|TRBV11-3|-|-
TGTGCCAGCAGCTTGTACCCACAGGGTCGGGGCTTCGACGAGCAGTACTTC
CASSLYPQGRGFDEQYF
>TRBJ1-3|TRBV5-8|-|-
TGTGCCAGCAGCTTCCCCGGTTCCCTTGGAAACACCATATATTTT
CASSFPGSLGNTIYF
>TRBJ2-3|TRBV7-8|-|-
TGTGCCAGCAGCTTAGTCGGGTCGGGGGCAGATACGCAGTATTTT
CASSLVGSGADTQYF
>TRBJ2-7|TRBV29-1|-|TRBD2
TGCAGCGTTTTTAGCGGGAGTCGAGACGAGCAGTACTTC
CSVFSGSRDEQYF
>TRBJ1-1|TRBV18|once|-
TGTGCCAGCTCACCCCAAATGGACAGTACCGAAGCTTTCTTT
CASSPQMDSTEAFF
>TRBJ2-2|TRBV5-1|-|-
TGCGCCAGCAGCTTGGGTCAGGGCCTCACCGGGGAGCTGTTTTTT
CASSLGQGLTGELFF
>TRBJ2-3|TRBV28|-|TRBD2
TGTGCCAGCAGTTTAGGCGGGAGGGCGGGGGCAGATACGCAGTATTTT
CASSLGGRAGADTQYF
>TRBJ2-3|TRBV18|-|-
TGTGCCAGCTCCCAAGGGGAGGCGCAGTATTTT
CASSQGEAQYF
>TRBJ1-2|TRBV7-9|-|-
TGTGCCAGCAGCTTAGTGCGGGTTCTTGGCTACACCTTC
CASSLVRVLGYTF
>TRBJ2-1|TRBV5-1|-|TRBD2
TGCGCCAGCAGCTCAACTAGCGGGAGCTCCTACAATGAGCAGTTCTTC
CASSSTSGSSYNEQFF
>TRBJ1-5|TRBV5-8|-|-
TGTGCCAGCCGTTTGGCAGGCAATCAGCCCCAGCATTTT
CASRLAGNQPQHF
>TRBJ2-2|TRBV4-2|-|TRBD2
TGTGCCAGCAGCCAAGAGGCCCTAGCGGGAGTTACCACCGGGGAGCTGTTTTTT
CASSQEALAGVTTGELFF
>TRBJ2-3|TRBV5-1|-|-
TGCGCCAGCAGCTTGGGGCATCCTACAGATACGCAGTATTTT
CASSLGHPTDTQYF
>TRBJ1-1|TRBV6-4|-|-
TGTGCCAGCAGTGACTCGATGGCGGGGAACACTGAAGCTTTCTTT
CASSDSMAGNTEAFF
>TRBJ1-2|TRBV29-1|-|-
TGCAGCGTTGAAGATGTGAAGGGGTCCGTCTATGGCTACACCTTC
CSVEDVKGSVYGYTF
>TRBJ1-2|TRBV10-3|-|TRBD1
TGTGCCATCAGTGAGCTTGGACAGGGGGTAATCGGCTATGGCTACACCTTC
CAISELGQGVIGYGYTF
>TRBJ1-1|TRBV15|-|-
TGTGCCACCAGCAGATCTGGGGGGGCGGGAGCTTTCTTT
CATSRSGGAGAFF
>TRBJ1-5|TRBV4-2|few|TRBD1
TGTGCCAGCAGCCAGACAGGGGATAGCAATCAGCCCCAGCATTTT
CASSQTGDSNQPQHF
>TRBJ2-3|TRBV9|-|TRBD2
TGTGCCAGCAGGCCTAGCGGACGCACAGATACGCAGTATTTT
CASRPSGRTDTQYF
>TRBJ2-3|TRBV11-3|once|-
TGTGCCAGCAGCTTAGGAGGGCCCGGAAGCACAGATACGCAGTATTTT
CASSLGGPGSTDTQYF
>TRBJ1-1|TRBV7-9|once|-
TGTGCCACGGACTATTTAGAGAACACTGAAGCTTTCTTT
CATDYLENTEAFF
>TRBJ2-7|TRBV5-5|-|-
TGTGCCAGCAGCTTGGAGTGGGGCAACTCCTACGAGCAGTACTTC
CASSLEWGNSYEQYF
>TRBJ2-7|TRBV6-6|-|TRBD2
TGTGCCAGCAGCCCTAGTGGACTAGCGGGAGAGCAGTACTTC
CASSPSGLAGEQYF
>TRBJ2-2|TRBV5-1|-|TRBD2
TGCGCCAGCAGCTCCGAGGTGTCTAGCGGAAACACCGGGGAGCTGTTTTTT
CASSSEVSSGNTGELFF
>TRBJ1-1|TRBV30|once|-
TGTGCCTGGACCGGACAGCAGAACACTGAAGCTTTCTTT
CAWTGQQNTEAFF
>TRBJ2-5|TRBV7-3|-|-
TGTGCCAGCAGCTTTCAACAGGGAACCCAAGAGACCCAGTACTTC
CASSFQQGTQETQYF
>TRBJ2-5|TRBV30|once|-
TGTGCCTGGAGTGCCCCAGGGACTGAGACCCAGTACTTC
CAWSAPGTETQYF
>TRBJ2-2|TRBV15|-|-
TGTGCCACCAGTTGGACTGCGGAGGGCACCGGGGAGCTGTTTTTT
CATSWTAEGTGELFF
>TRBJ2-5|TRBV5-4|once|TRBD2
TGTGCCAGCAGCTCCGGACTAGCGGGAGACGAAGCCCCAGAGACCCAGTACTTC
CASSSGLAGDEAPETQYF
>TRBJ1-5|TRBV30|-|-
TGTGCCTGGGGCAGGTCCCCTAATCAGCCCCAGCATTTT
CAWGRSPNQPQHF
>TRBJ2-7|TRBV5-1|-|TRBD2
TGCGCCAGCAGCCGGGGGGGGGCCACCTACGAGCAGTACTTC
CASSRGGATYEQYF
>TRBJ2-1|TRBV2|-|TRBD2
TGTGCCAGCAAGGGACTAGCGGGAGTTAATGAGCAGTTCTTC
CASKGLAGVNEQFF
>TRBJ1-4|TRBV28|-|-
TGTGCCAGCAGTTTGCGCCGGGGGGCTAATGAAAAACTGTTTTTT
CASSLRRGANEKLFF
>TRBJ2-7|TRBV6-5|few|TRBD2
TGTGCCAGCAGTTTAGCGGGAGGGCCTAGGGGCGAGCAGTACTTC
CASSLAGGPRGEQYF
>TRBJ2-7|TRBV28|-|TRBD2
TGTGCCAGCTTGACGCCTAGCGGGAGTGTCAACGAGCAGTACTTC
CASLTPSGSVNEQYF
>TRBJ2-3|TRBV5-1|few|-
TGCGCCAGCAGCTTGGGACAGGTCACAGATACGCAGTATTTT
CASSLGQVTDTQYF
>TRBJ2-7|TRBV7-2|-|TRBD2
TGTGCCAGCAGCTTATTTGCGGGAGGGTTCTCCTACGAGCAGTACTTC
CASSLFAGGFSYEQYF
>TRBJ2-1|TRBV25-1|many|TRBD2
TGTGCCAGCAGTGATACAAGGCTAGCGGGGGCGTCCGGGCAGTTCTTC
CASSDTRLAGASGQFF
>TRBJ2-3|TRBV9|-|TRBD2
TGTGCCAGCAGCGTAGAAGCGGGAGCAGATACGCAGTATTTT
CASSVEAGADTQYF
>TRBJ1-1|TRBV6-6|-|TRBD1
TGTGCCAGCAGTTACCCGCCGGACAGGGGGCAGAAAGCTTTCTTT
CASSYPPDRGQKAFF
>TRBJ2-1|TRBV2|-|TRBD2
TGTGCCAGCAAGAACCAGCGGGGGGCATCCTACAATGAGCAGTTCTTC
CASKNQRGASYNEQFF
>TRBJ2-1|TRBV11-1|-|-
TGTGCCAGCAGCTTAGGGCTAGCCCTAAGCTCCTACAATGAGCAGTTCTTC
CASSLGLALSSYNEQFF
>TRBJ2-1|TRBV9|-|-
TGTGCCAGCAGCGTAGCTGATAGCCTTAGTGAGCAGTTCTTC
CASSVADSLSEQFF
>TRBJ2-7|TRBV10-3|-|TRBD2
TGTGCCATCCGACTAGCGGGAGAAGTGGCCTACGAGCAGTACTTC
CAIRLAGEVAYEQYF
>TRBJ2-6|TRBV6-5|-|-
TGTGCCAGCCTCTCTGGGGCCAACGTCCTGACTTTC
CASLSGANVLTF
>TRBJ1-2|TRBV7-2|-|TRBD1
TGTGCCAGCAGCTCCCGTGGGACAGGGGGTTCCTATGGCTACACCTTC
CASSSRGTGGSYGYTF
>TRBJ2-2|TRBV13|-|TRBD2
TGTGCCAGCACAGGACTAGCGGGAGAATACACCGGGGAGCTGTTTTTT
CASTGLAGEYTGELFF
>TRBJ2-5|TRBV28|-|TRBD2
TGTGCCAGTACGACGGGAGGGCAAGAGACCCAGTACTTC
CASTTGGQETQYF
>TRBJ2-5|TRBV25-1|-|TRBD1
TGTGCCAGCAGTGACCGGACAGGGTTAGAGACCCAGTACTTC
CASSDRTGLETQYF
>TRBJ1-5|TRBV5-8|-|-
TGTGCCAGCAGCTTGGACGGTTATAGCAATCAGCCCCAGCATTTT
CASSLDGYSNQPQHF
>TRBJ2-7|TRBV7-6|-|-
TGTGCCAGCAGCGAGCAGGGATACGAGCAGTACTTC
CASSEQGYEQYF
>TRBJ2-5|TRBV5-1|-|TRBD1
TGCGCCAGCAGCACCGGGGGACAGGGGGCTGGGGAGACCCAGTACTTC
CASSTGGQGAGETQYF
>TRBJ2-2|TRBV5-1|few|-
TGCGCCAGCAGCTTGCTAGCCGGCGGGGAGCTGTTTTTT
CASSLLAGGELFF